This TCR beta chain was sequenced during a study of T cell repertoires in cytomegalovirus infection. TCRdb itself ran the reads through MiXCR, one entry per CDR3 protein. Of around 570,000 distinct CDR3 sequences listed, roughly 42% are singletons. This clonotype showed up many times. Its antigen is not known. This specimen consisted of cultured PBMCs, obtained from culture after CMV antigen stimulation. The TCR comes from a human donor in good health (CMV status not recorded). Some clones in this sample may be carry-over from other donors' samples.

The CDR3 DNA reads TGTGCCAGCAGCTTATGGGGGAGTGAGACCCAGTACTTC. Protein product: CASSLWGSETQYF. This chain links TRBV7-9 with TRBJ2-5, with D perhaps given as TRBD1 or TRBD2 (5 bases each). CDR3 length: 13 residues. Germline V gene data show CDR1 as SEHNR and CDR2 as FQNEAQ (reference sequence). The V gene lost 2 bases and the J gene lost 5 bases, with 9 bases spanning the gap.